This T cell receptor beta chain derives from a study of T cell repertoires in cytomegalovirus infection. MiXCR was run by TCRdb on the reads, yielding one entry per CDR3 protein. This sample has roughly 110,000 distinct CDR3 sequences, with roughly 30% found just once. A note on this clonotype: The antigen remains undetermined.

Trimming removed 2 bases from V and 1 base from J, with 17 bases in between. CDR1 is SGHVS and CDR2 is FQNEAQ in the germline V gene. The CDR3 is 17 amino acids. The source was CD8+ T cells from cultured PBMCs, collected from culture after CMV antigen stimulation. The receptor was derived from a human donor in good health (CMV status not recorded). Some clones in this sample may be carry-over from other donors' samples. The rearrangement uses TRBV7-8 and TRBJ2-5; the D gene is possibly TRBD2 (5 bases). CDR3 nucleotides: TGTGCCAGCAGCTTAACAGACTACCCTGGCCCCCAAGAGACCCAGTACTTC. The encoded protein is CASSLTDYPGPQETQYF.